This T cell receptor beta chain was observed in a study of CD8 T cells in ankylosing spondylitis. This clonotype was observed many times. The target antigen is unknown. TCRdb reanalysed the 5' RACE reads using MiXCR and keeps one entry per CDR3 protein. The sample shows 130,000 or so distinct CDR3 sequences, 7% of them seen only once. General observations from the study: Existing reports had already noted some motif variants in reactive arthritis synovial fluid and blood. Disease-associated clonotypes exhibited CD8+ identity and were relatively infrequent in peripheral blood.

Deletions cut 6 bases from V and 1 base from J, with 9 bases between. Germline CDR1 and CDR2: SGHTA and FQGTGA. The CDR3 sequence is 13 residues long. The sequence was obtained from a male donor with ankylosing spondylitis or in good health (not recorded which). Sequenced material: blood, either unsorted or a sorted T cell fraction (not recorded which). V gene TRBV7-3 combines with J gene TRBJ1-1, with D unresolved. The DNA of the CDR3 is TGTGCCAGCAGTATTCAGCAGAACACTGAAGCTTTCTTT. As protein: CASSIQQNTEAFF. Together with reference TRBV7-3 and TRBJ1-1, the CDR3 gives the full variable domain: GAGVSQTPSNKVTEKGKYVELRCDPISGHTALYWYRQSLGQGPEFLIYFQGTGAADDSGLPNDRFFAVRPEGSVSTLKIQRTERGDSAVYLCASSIQQNTEAFFGQGTRLTVV.